Sequencing of this TCR beta chain was carried out in a study of early T cells in non-severe SARS-CoV-2 infection. Study-wide findings and caveats: Anti-spike CD8 specificities were favored by VDJdb matching, whose results missed private and CD4 specificities.

The CDR3 sequence is 12 residues long. From germline, CDR1 is SGHRS and CDR2 YFSETQ. V lost 6 bases and J 1 base, leaving 7 bases between the germline ends. This clonotype was seen at least ten times. Its target is unknown. TCRdb reprocessed the 5' RACE reads via MiXCR and lists one record per CDR3 protein. The table lists 45,000 to 70,000 distinct CDR3 sequences, approximately 10% of them singletons. Material for sequencing was whole blood. This TCR came from an adult who was a healthcare worker with PCR-confirmed SARS-CoV-2 infection or an uninfected control (not recorded which). The chain combines TRBV5-1 with TRBJ2-5; unclear D gene. This CDR3 is CASTSSQETQYF. CDR3 bases: TGCGCCAGCACCTCCTCCCAAGAGACCCAGTACTTC.